This T cell receptor beta chain stems from a study of blood T cell repertoires in COVID-19. About the study: Collection of acute and convalescent COVID-19 samples took place in the United States, Italy and Spain.

Trimming removed 2 bases at V and 6 bases at J, with 13 bases between. The CDR3 consists of 14 residues. Looked up from germline, CDR1 is SEHNR and CDR2 is FQNEAQ (reference sequence). As originally analysed: Researchers report that nucleated cell counts were estimated from reference gene primer amplification. Only in-frame clones appear in the TCRdb table, and some are missing; sequencing was by immunoSEQ multiplex PCR. Clone size and the V and J calls come from that table; the DNA yielded D and trimming. The sample lists about 380,000 clones, around 84% occurring once. Input material: peripheral blood. This chain connects TRBV7-9 to TRBJ1-1, with a tentative D call TRBD1 (5 bases). This TCR was sampled from a human donor with acute or convalescent COVID-19. The donor label of this sample is uncertain. The CDR3 region has the DNA TGTGCCAGCAGCTTACAAGGGGATAGGCCTGAAGCTTTCTTT. As protein: CASSLQGDRPEAFF.